One sample yielded the 17 T cell receptor beta chains listed below, sequenced in a study of T cells in Graves' hyperthyroidism and ophthalmopathy. Amplification targeted TCR beta CDR3 regions from RNA transcripts. TCR CDR3 regions were first amplified by RT-PCR with HTBI primers. MiXCR, applied by TCRdb to the multiplex PCR reads, yields one record per CDR3 protein. This sample has hundreds of thousands of distinct CDR3 sequences, with 35% to 45% found just once. Sequenced material: blood. These receptors originate from a man in his late teens or twenties with Graves' hyperthyroidism.

This clonotype showed up many times. The gene calls are TRBV7-6 and TRBJ2-5, with 9 bases fitting TRBD1. With 5 bases clipped from V and 5 bases from J, the junction kept 6 bases outside the gene matches. The CDR3 consists of 14 residues. CDR1 SGHVS and CDR2 FNYEAQ come from the germline V gene. The CDR3 sequence is CASSQDRGGETQYF. In DNA, the CDR3 is TGTGCCAGCAGCCAGGACAGGGGAGGGGAGACCCAGTACTTC.

On this clonotype: One junction end does not reproduce the germline sequence, and a read error may be involved. This rearrangement joins TRBV7-9 to TRBJ2-2; 11 bases map to TRBD1. This CDR3 spans 12 amino acids. CDR1 is SEHNR and CDR2 is FQNEAQ in the germline V gene (reference sequence). The CDR3 coding sequence is TGTGCCAGCAGTACGGGACAGGGGGAGCTGTATTTT. It is translated as CASSTGQGELYF.

This clonotype was recorded a few times. The rearrangement uses TRBV15 and TRBJ1-4; perhaps TRBD1 as D (5 bases). CDR1 and CDR2 (germline): LNHNV, YYDKDF (reference sequence). V lost 8 bases to trimming and J lost 4 bases, with 11 bases between them. The CDR3 has 13 residues. CDR3 sequence: CATQGPLNEKLFF. CDR3 sequence (DNA): TGTGCCACCCAGGGTCCGCTTAATGAAAAACTGTTTTTT.

J is TRBJ2-2 and V is TRBV2; 11 bases fit TRBD2. Germline lookup yields CDR1 SNHLY and CDR2 FYNNEI. J was trimmed by 9 bases and V by 7 bases; bases with no gene match: 10. This CDR3 is built from 15 residues. This CDR3 reads CASKPSGRPHRELFF. CDR3 coding DNA: TGTGCCAGCAAGCCTAGCGGGAGGCCCCACCGGGAGCTGTTTTTT.

The chain couples TRBV13 to TRBJ1-1, with 12 bases aligning to TRBD1. CDR3 length equals 15 residues. Germline assignment: CDR1 PRHDT and CDR2 FYEKMQ (reference sequence). Unmatched junction bases numbered 12, after V lost 5 bases and J lost 11 bases. The CDR3 sequence: CASSGRGTGGVMAFF. CDR3 DNA sequence: TGTGCCAGCAGCGGAAGGGGGACAGGGGGCGTTATGGCTTTCTTT. Complete variable domain (other parts from reference TRBV13 and TRBJ1-1): AAGVIQSPRHLIKEKRETATLKCYPIPRHDTVYWYQQGPGQDPQFLISFYEKMQSDKGSIPDRFSAQQFSDYHSELNMSSLELGDSALYFCASSGRGTGGVMAFFGQGTRLTVV.

V usage is TRBV29-1 and J usage is TRBJ2-7, with 9 bases fitting TRBD1. The CDR3 is made up of 13 amino acids. Trimming at V came to 8 bases and at J to 5 bases, leaving 10 bases not matched to a gene. Germline values: CDR1 SQVTM, CDR2 ANQGSEA. The CDR3 region is CSIRTGAGDEQYF. The CDR3 DNA reads as TGCAGCATCAGGACAGGGGCGGGGGACGAGCAGTACTTC.

The chain is built from TRBV6-1 and TRBJ1-1, with 7 positions matching TRBD1. The junction had 18 bases not matched to a gene; V was cut back by 5 bases and J by 6 bases. This CDR3 spans 17 amino acids. Looked up from germline, CDR1 is MNHNS and CDR2 is SASEGT. CDR3 region: CASSTSLVGTADSEAFF. DNA for the CDR3: TGTGCCAGCAGTACCTCACTGGTCGGGACAGCAGATTCTGAAGCTTTCTTT.

This clonotype was seen at least ten times. The chain couples TRBV7-2 to TRBJ1-2, with 8 nucleotides matching TRBD1. This CDR3 region has 15 residues. V lost 1 base and J lost 6; bases outside the gene matches: 7. Germline loops: CDR1 SGHTA, CDR2 FQGNSA. CDR3 coding DNA: TGTGCCAGCAGCTTAGATGGACAGGGAGGGAATGGCTACACCTTC. It codes for CASSLDGQGGNGYTF.

The chain has TRBV7-3 and TRBJ1-1, with a weak D call TRBD1 (6 bases). Germline assignment: CDR1 SGHTA and CDR2 FQGTGA. Trimming cost V 5 bases and J 4 bases, with 20 bases left between them. The CDR3 runs to 16 residues. The CDR3 loop is CASSQEIRTEVTEAFF. CDR3 nucleotide sequence: TGTGCCAGCAGCCAAGAAATAAGGACAGAGGTCACTGAAGCTTTCTTT.

This clonotype has more than one count but fewer than ten. The gene calls are TRBV13 and TRBJ2-7; tentatively, D is TRBD1 (6 bases). Per germline, CDR1 PRHDT and CDR2 FYEKMQ (reference sequence). V lost 5 bases, J lost 8 bases, and 19 bases lay in between. This CDR3 contains 14 residues. CDR3 coding DNA: TGTGCCAGCAGCGCAGGGGAGACAGGCGTTAAGCAGTACTTC. Amino acid sequence: CASSAGETGVKQYF.

On this clonotype itself: A junction boundary mismatches the germline segment, possibly from a read error. The J gene is TRBJ2-2, the V gene TRBV20-1; 12 nucleotides agree with TRBD2. Per germline, CDR1 DFQATT and CDR2 SNEGSKA (reference sequence). The CDR3 spans 17 residues. CDR3 protein: CSARSRLAGVVTGELVF. In DNA, the CDR3 is TGCAGTGCTAGGAGCAGACTAGCGGGAGTGGTCACCGGGGAGCTGGTTTTT.

This clonotype has a handful of counts. The CDR3: CASRRGTGETQYF. The CDR3 DNA is TGTGCCAGCAGACGGGGGACCGGGGAGACCCAGTACTTC. This rearrangement joins TRBV2 to TRBJ2-5, with a tentative D call TRBD2 (6 bases). Germline V gives CDR1 SNHLY, CDR2 FYNNEI. This CDR3 is 13 amino acids long. The V end lost 6 bases, the J end lost 5 bases, and 13 bases lay between the germline ends.

This clonotype was seen only a few times. The chain uses TRBV12-3 or TRBV12-4 and TRBJ1-4; a possible D gene is TRBD1 (5 bases). CDR3 length equals 11 residues. Trimming shortened V by 7 bases and J by 8 bases, and 8 bases separated the two germline ends. In nucleotides, the CDR3 is TGTGCCAGCACCCGGGGGGAAAAACTGTTTTTT. This translates into CASTRGEKLFF.

V is TRBV25-1 and J is TRBJ1-2, with 7 bases matching TRBD1. The CDR3 covers 15 residues. With V trimmed by 3 bases and J by 4 bases, 8 bases remained unmatched. Germline V lookup: CDR1 MGHDK, CDR2 SYGVNS. CDR3 sequence: CASSDGGRDSYGYTF. The CDR3 bases are TGTGCCAGCAGTGATGGAGGCAGGGACAGCTATGGCTACACCTTC.

This clonotype was seen repeatedly, ten times or more. The chain couples TRBV7-3 to TRBJ2-5; D is possibly TRBD2 (6 bases). CDR1 is SGHTA and CDR2 is FQGTGA in the germline V gene. This CDR3 contains 13 residues. The V gene lost 4 bases and the J gene lost 4 bases, with 10 bases spanning the gap. The CDR3 loop is CASSSTRLETQYF. CDR3 sequence (DNA): TGTGCCAGCAGCTCGACTAGATTAGAGACCCAGTACTTC.

V gene TRBV7-9 combines with J gene TRBJ1-5; no reliable D call. The V end lost 5 bases, the J end lost 1 base, and 21 bases lay between the germline ends. From germline, CDR1 is SEHNR and CDR2 FQNEAQ (reference sequence). The CDR3 loop spans 18 amino acids. The chain's CDR3 is CASSQTKGGVDSNQPQHF. The CDR3 DNA reads TGTGCCAGCAGCCAGACCAAAGGCGGGGTTGACAGCAATCAGCCCCAGCATTTT.

This chain joins TRBV11-3 and TRBJ2-7; no reliable D call. CDR3 length equals 14 residues. V gave up 5 bases and J gave up 7 bases, with 18 bases separating them. From germline, CDR1 is SGHNT and CDR2 YENEEA. CDR3 sequence: CASSPGSTTAEQYF. The CDR3 DNA reads as TGTGCCAGCAGCCCCGGCTCCACAACAGCTGAGCAGTACTTC.